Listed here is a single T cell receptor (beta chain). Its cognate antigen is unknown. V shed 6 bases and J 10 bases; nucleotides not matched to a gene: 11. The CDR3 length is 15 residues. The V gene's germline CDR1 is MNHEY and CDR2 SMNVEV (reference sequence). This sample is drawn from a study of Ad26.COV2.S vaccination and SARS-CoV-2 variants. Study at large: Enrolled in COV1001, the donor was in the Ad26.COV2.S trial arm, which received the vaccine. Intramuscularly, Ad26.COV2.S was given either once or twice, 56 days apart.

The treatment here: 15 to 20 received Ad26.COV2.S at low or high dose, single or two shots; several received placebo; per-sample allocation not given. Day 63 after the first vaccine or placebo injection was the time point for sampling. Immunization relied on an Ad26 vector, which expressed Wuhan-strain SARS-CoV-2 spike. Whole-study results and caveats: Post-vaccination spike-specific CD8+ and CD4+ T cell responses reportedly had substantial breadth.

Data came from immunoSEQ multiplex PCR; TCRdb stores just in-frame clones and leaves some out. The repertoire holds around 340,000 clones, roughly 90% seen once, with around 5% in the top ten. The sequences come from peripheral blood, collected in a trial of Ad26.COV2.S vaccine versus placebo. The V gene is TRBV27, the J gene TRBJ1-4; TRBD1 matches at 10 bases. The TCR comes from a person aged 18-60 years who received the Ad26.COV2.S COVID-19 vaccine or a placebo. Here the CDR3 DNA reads TGTGCCAGCAGACTAGGGGGGACAGGGGTCGGAAAACTGTTTTTT. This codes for CASRLGGTGVGKLFF.